Listed here are 29 T cell receptor beta chains from one sample, sequenced in a study of blood T cells in healthy people across ages. Through a sample-barcoded 5' primer and a J-beta primer mix, a second PCR was run for roughly 6 to 12 cycles. Each CDR3 protein gets one entry after TCRdb re-called the 5' RACE reads with MiXCR. Of 580,000 or so distinct CDR3 sequences detected, around half appear once; the ten largest clones hold around 25%. Sequencing was performed on blood. The receptors derive from a man older than 75 in good health.

This clonotype came up a few times. This chain links TRBV6-5 with TRBJ1-1; no definite D call. The CDR3 extends over 16 amino acids. The V gene lost 4 bases and the J gene lost 3 bases, with 18 bases spanning the gap. CDR1 MNHEY and CDR2 SVGAGI come from the germline V gene. CDR3: CASSFKGQGGHTEAFF. The CDR3 nucleotides are TGTGCCAGCAGTTTTAAGGGCCAAGGCGGGCACACTGAAGCTTTCTTT.

This chain uses TRBV6-2 or TRBV6-3 with TRBJ2-7; D not resolved. The CDR3 has 13 residues. The V gene lost 2 bases and the J gene lost 7 bases, with 12 bases spanning the gap. Per germline, CDR1 MNHEY and CDR2 SVGEGT. CDR3 sequence: CASSYGFDNEQYF. The CDR3 coding sequence is TGTGCCAGCAGTTACGGTTTTGACAATGAGCAGTACTTC.

This chain uses TRBV10-3 with TRBJ2-5; TRBD2 aligns across 16 bases. The junction had 2 bases not matched to a gene; V was cut back by 5 bases and J by 5 bases. Germline V gene sequence: CDR1 ENHRY, CDR2 SYGVKD. The CDR3 has 15 residues. The CDR3 DNA sequence: TGTGCCATCAGTATGGGACTAGCGGGGGGGGAGACCCAGTACTTC. The encoded protein is CAISMGLAGGETQYF.

This clonotype was counted once. The V and J genes are TRBV6-2 or TRBV6-3 and TRBJ1-4; 7 bases fit TRBD1. V gave up 7 bases and J gave up 4 bases; unmatched junction bases: 9. The germline CDR1 and CDR2 sequences are MNHEY and SVGEGT. The CDR3 loop spans 15 amino acids. DNA of the CDR3: TGTGCCAGCATTCCAGGGGGACGAAGTAATGAAAAACTGTTTTTT. It encodes CASIPGGRSNEKLFF.

Remarks on this clonotype: A read error is possible here, since a much larger clone lies one base away. V and J are TRBV10-3 and TRBJ2-1; D is tentatively TRBD1 or TRBD2 (6 bases each). This CDR3 contains 13 residues. Trimming shortened V by 11 bases and J by 9 bases, and 20 bases separated the two germline ends. Germline assignment: CDR1 ENHRY and CDR2 SYGVKD. The CDR3: CAAGGGLEGEQFF. Here the CDR3 DNA reads TGTGCCGCGGGTGGGGGCTTGGAGGGTGAGCAGTTCTTC.

The chain carries TRBV11-2 and TRBJ2-7; 7 bases are a match to TRBD1. This CDR3 spans 16 amino acids. Germline CDR1 is SGHAT and CDR2 is FQNNGV. V trimming: 0 bases; J trimming: 3 bases; junction bases outside the gene matches: 8. CDR3 in amino acids: CASSLERDSRYYEQYF. The CDR3 bases are TGTGCCAGCAGCTTAGAGAGGGACAGCCGATACTACGAGCAGTACTTC.

The chain is built from TRBV7-8 and TRBJ1-2, with 10 bases matching TRBD1. The CDR3 runs to 16 residues. Germline V gene data show CDR1 as SGHVS and CDR2 as FQNEAQ. Trimming cost V 0 bases and J 5 bases; bases outside gene matches: 6. This CDR3 is CASSLARDRGRYGYTF. The CDR3 DNA follows: TGTGCCAGCAGCTTAGCCCGGGACAGGGGAAGGTATGGCTACACCTTC. Supplemented by reference TRBV7-8 and TRBJ1-2, the full variable domain reads GAGVSQSPRYKVAKRGQDVALRCDPISGHVSLFWYQQALGQGPEFLTYFQNEAQLDKSGLPSDRFFAERPEGSVSTLKIQRTQQEDSAVYLCASSLARDRGRYGYTFGSGTRLTVV.

CDR3 nucleotides: TGTGCCAGCAGCTTAAATAGCGGGGTTCCCTACGAGCAGTACTTC. Its protein is CASSLNSGVPYEQYF. The chain links TRBV7-2 to TRBJ2-5, with TRBD2 identical over 8 bases. The J call may be mistaken, given a closer DNA end match to TRBJ2-7. The CDR3 spans 15 residues. CDR1 is SGHTA, CDR2 FQGNSA, per germline.

About this clonotype itself: One junction end does not reproduce the germline sequence, and a read error may be involved. The gene calls are TRBV4-3 and TRBJ2-1; D call uncertain. Germline V gene data show CDR1 as LGHNA and CDR2 as YSLEER. There are 14 residues in the CDR3. The CDR3 nucleotides are TGCGCCTGCAGCCAAGGAAACCAAGGCAATGAGCAGTTCTTC. This sequence encodes CACSQGNQGNEQFF.

This clonotype was counted at least ten times. The chain joins TRBV6-6 to TRBJ1-2; 10 bases map to TRBD1. The CDR3 is 18 residues long. The J segment lost 4 bases and the V segment lost 6 bases, leaving 17 bases of the junction unmatched. Germline V gene lookup returns CDR1 MNHNY and CDR2 SVGAGI (reference sequence). This chain's CDR3 is CASRPKSGTGEWPYGYTF. CDR3 coding DNA: TGTGCCAGCAGGCCGAAATCCGGGACAGGGGAGTGGCCCTATGGCTACACCTTC.

The rearrangement links TRBV5-1 to TRBJ2-7, with D unclear. The V gene's germline CDR1 is SGHRS and CDR2 YFSETQ. The CDR3 is 12 residues long. V was pared by 3 bases and J by 7 bases, with 11 bases between. DNA for the CDR3: TGCGCCAGCAGCTATGACTTCCATGAGCAGTACTTC. This encodes CASSYDFHEQYF.

The V call is TRBV30, the J call TRBJ2-5, with 7 positions matching TRBD1. The CDR3 covers 13 residues. Trimming took 3 bases from V and 2 from J; bases not matched to a gene: 3. The V gene's germline CDR1 is GTSNPN and CDR2 SVGIG (reference sequence). The CDR3 loop reads CAWSEDRQETQYF. As DNA, the CDR3 is TGTGCCTGGAGCGAGGACAGGCAAGAGACCCAGTACTTC.

This sequence joins TRBV7-2 and TRBJ2-1; D unresolved. Trimming took 1 base from V and 7 from J, leaving 17 bases between them. The CDR3 is 16 amino acids. Germline V gene sequence: CDR1 SGHTA, CDR2 FQGNSA. The CDR3 spells CASSLGYSSPGNEQFF. The CDR3 DNA is TGTGCCAGCAGCTTAGGGTACAGCAGCCCCGGTAATGAGCAGTTCTTC.

This clonotype was recorded once. The CDR3 nucleotides are TGTGCCAGCAGCTTAGGGGTGGGGGACCACAATGAGCAGTTCTTC. Translating it yields CASSLGVGDHNEQFF. The chain uses TRBV7-2 and TRBJ2-1, with D possibly being TRBD1 or TRBD2 (5 bases each). V was trimmed by 1 base and J by 5 bases, leaving 12 bases between them. From germline, CDR1 is SGHTA and CDR2 FQGNSA. The CDR3 is 15 amino acids.

The V gene is TRBV28, the J gene TRBJ2-1; D gene uncertain. Per the germline V gene, CDR1 is MDHEN and CDR2 is SYDVKM. This CDR3 region has 13 residues. V lost 5 bases, J lost 4 bases, and 9 bases lay in between. The DNA of the CDR3 is TGTGCCAGCAGTATAGACCGGTACAATGAGCAGTTCTTC. This translates into CASSIDRYNEQFF.

This clonotype was counted once. This sequence joins TRBV20-1 and TRBJ2-6; possibly TRBD2 for D (6 bases). Per germline, CDR1 DFQATT and CDR2 SNEGSKA (reference sequence). The CDR3 has 15 residues. The germline V and J ends were trimmed by 7 bases and 0 bases, with 13 bases remaining between them. DNA for the CDR3: TGCAGTGTCCCTGGAGGGCCCTCTGGGGCCAACGTCCTGACTTTC. Translating it yields CSVPGGPSGANVLTF.

This clonotype has only a few counts. The V and J genes are TRBV4-3 and TRBJ2-2, with no clear D. V lost 3 bases to trimming and J lost 7 bases, with 9 bases between them. Germline V gene sequence: CDR1 LGHNA, CDR2 YSLEER. CDR3 length equals 13 residues. The CDR3 DNA is TGCGCCAGCAGCCAGGCTCAGGACGGGGAGCTGTTTTTT. This sequence encodes CASSQAQDGELFF.

The chain recombines TRBV7-2 with TRBJ2-5; D might be TRBD1 (6 bases). V shed 3 bases and J shed 0 bases, with 11 bases lying between them. Per the germline V gene, CDR1 is SGHTA and CDR2 is FQGNSA. This CDR3 contains 15 residues. The DNA for the CDR3 is TGTGCCAGCAGCTTCCCTACAGGGTACCAAGAGACCCAGTACTTC. This gives the protein CASSFPTGYQETQYF.

The gene calls are TRBV20-1 and TRBJ1-4; D not resolved. Looked up from germline, CDR1 is DFQATT and CDR2 is SNEGSKA (reference sequence). The CDR3 totals 14 residues. The V end was cut by 7 bases, the J end by 2 bases, with 14 bases between. DNA of the CDR3: TGCAGTGTTCCCCTCCCCCCCACTAATGAAAAACTGTTTTTT. Residues: CSVPLPPTNEKLFF.

This clonotype has just a few counts. This chain connects TRBV20-1 to TRBJ2-3; no clear D. The germline CDR1 and CDR2 sequences are DFQATT and SNEGSKA (reference sequence). The CDR3 has 15 amino acids. V was cut by 0 bases and J by 2 bases, with 12 bases left in between. The CDR3 DNA follows: TGCAGTGCTAGAGAATTACGCACCAACACAGATACGCAGTATTTT. Translated, it gives CSARELRTNTDTQYF.

The V call is TRBV5-1, the J call TRBJ2-3, with 7 bases matching TRBD2. This CDR3 region has 13 residues. Germline CDR1 reads SGHRS; CDR2 reads YFSETQ. The J segment lost 7 bases and the V segment lost 4 bases, leaving 6 bases of the junction unmatched. In DNA form, the CDR3 reads TGCGCCAGCAGCCCATGGGGAGGGAATACGCAGTATTTT. Amino acids: CASSPWGGNTQYF. The entire variable domain, with the rest obtained from reference TRBV5-1 and TRBJ2-3, is as follows: KAGVTQTPRYLIKTRGQQVTLSCSPISGHRSVSWYQQTPGQGLQFLFEYFSETQRNKGNFPGRFSGRQFSNSRSEMNVSTLELGDSALYLCASSPWGGNTQYFGPGTRLTVL.

This clonotype was detected ten times or more. This chain joins TRBV5-1 and TRBJ2-5, with 9 bases fitting TRBD2. Per germline, CDR1 SGHRS and CDR2 YFSETQ. Trimming cost V 4 bases and J 1 base; bases outside gene matches: 8. The CDR3 is 16 residues long. This CDR3 reads CASSLLAAGGQETQYF. The CDR3 DNA reads as TGCGCCAGCAGCCTGCTGGCAGCGGGGGGCCAAGAGACCCAGTACTTC.

V is TRBV12-3 or TRBV12-4 and J is TRBJ1-4, with 11 bases lining up with TRBD1. This CDR3 is built from 17 residues. V lost 4 bases, J lost 1 base, and 5 bases stayed unmatched. This CDR3 reads CASSSGQGALTNEKLFF. The DNA of the CDR3 is TGTGCCAGCAGTTCCGGACAGGGGGCCCTAACTAATGAAAAACTGTTTTTT.

There are a few counts of this clonotype. The rearrangement links TRBV7-2 to TRBJ2-3; possible D gene TRBD1, 6 bases. The V gene lost 3 bases and the J gene lost 2 bases, with 12 bases spanning the gap. The CDR3 length is 15 residues. Germline CDR1 is SGHTA and CDR2 is FQGNSA. DNA for the CDR3: TGTGCCAGCAGCTTTGTCACAGGGTACACAGATACGCAGTATTTT. It specifies CASSFVTGYTDTQYF.

The V call is TRBV5-1, the J call TRBJ1-2; no definite D call. V lost 0 bases and J lost 8, with 8 bases in between. The length of the CDR3 is 12 residues. Germline CDR1 SGHRS, CDR2 YFSETQ. The CDR3 nucleotides read TGCGCCAGCAGCTTGGAGGATCCCGGCTACACCTTC. It is translated as CASSLEDPGYTF.

Here the CDR3 DNA reads TGTGCCAGCAGCTCCACGGGGGTTAACTATGGCTACACCTTC. Protein product: CASSSTGVNYGYTF. The J gene is TRBJ1-2, the V gene TRBV7-2; a weak D match, TRBD1 (5 bases). The germline V and J ends were trimmed by 4 bases and 1 base, with 10 bases remaining between them. There are 14 residues in the CDR3. Germline CDR1 is SGHTA and CDR2 is FQGNSA.

The rearrangement links TRBV6-2 or TRBV6-3 to TRBJ2-5; possible D gene TRBD2, 6 bases. The DNA end is a closer match to TRBJ2-7, so the J assignment may be wrong. CDR3 size: 15 residues. CDR1 is MNHEY and CDR2 is SVGEGT in the germline V gene. The chain's CDR3 is CASTELRAGSSEQYF. CDR3 bases: TGTGCCAGCACCGAACTCAGAGCGGGCTCTAGCGAGCAGTACTTC.

This sequence joins TRBV20-1 and TRBJ2-7; the D gene is possibly TRBD2 (6 bases). The V gene lost 3 bases and the J gene lost 6 bases, with 15 bases spanning the gap. The CDR3 runs 13 residues. The germline V gene has CDR1 DFQATT and CDR2 SNEGSKA (reference sequence). CDR3 loop: CSARGGGTREQYF. The CDR3 DNA follows: TGCAGTGCTAGGGGGGGAGGAACCCGCGAGCAGTACTTC.

Comments on this clonotype: This may arise from a read error, as a much more abundant clone is one base away. CDR3 loop: CAGSYARGRETQYF. DNA for the CDR3: TGTGCCGGCAGTTACGCTCGGGGACGCGAGACCCAGTACTTC. The chain carries TRBV6-6 and TRBJ2-7; the D gene could be TRBD1 or TRBD2 (5 bases each). The DNA end lines up better with TRBJ2-5; the J call may be wrong. This CDR3 has 14 residues. Germline CDR1 is MNHNY and CDR2 is SVGAGI (reference sequence).